This TCR beta chain was identified during a study of Graves' ophthalmopathy and Graves' hyperthyroidism. At least ten counts were recorded for this clonotype. Scientists amplified the TCR beta CDR3 regions from RNA transcripts. A first-round RT-PCR used HTBI primers, followed by a second-round multiplex PCR. TCRdb used MiXCR to reprocess the multiplex PCR reads, holding one entry per CDR3 protein. Among roughly 300,000 distinct CDR3 sequences, about a sixth were seen once, and the ten largest hold around 12%. The CDR3 spans 14 residues. The V and J ends lost 5 bases and 3 bases respectively, with 13 bases between them.

Source material: peripheral blood. This chain links TRBV12-3 or TRBV12-4 with TRBJ2-5; D uncertain. This clonotype was obtained from an adult man with Graves' ophthalmopathy. The CDR3 loop is CASSHAPNEETQYF. The CDR3 DNA reads TGTGCCAGCAGTCATGCCCCTAATGAAGAGACCCAGTACTTC.